Described below is a single T cell receptor beta chain sequence and its context. Assay: immunoSEQ multiplex PCR; the TCRdb copy retains only in-frame clones and omits some. The table includes about 160,000 clones, 82% detected once. This sample is drawn from a study of blood T cell repertoires in COVID-19. The germline CDR1 and CDR2 sequences are MNHEY and SMNVEV (reference sequence). CDR3 length equals 15 residues. V was clipped by 6 bases and J by 6 bases; unmatched bases: 10. The receptor was isolated from a man between 60 and 75 years old who had recovered from COVID-19. The V gene is TRBV27, the J gene TRBJ2-1; 8 bases map to TRBD2. Sequencing was performed on PBMCs or T cells enriched from blood (not recorded which). For the CDR3, the DNA is TGTGCCAGCAGCATACTAGCGGTGGATATCAATGAGCAGTTCTTC. Protein sequence: CASSILAVDINEQFF.